The 14 T cell receptor beta chains listed next were all sequenced from one sample in a study of T cells in Graves' hyperthyroidism and ophthalmopathy. Researchers took RNA transcripts and amplified the TCR beta CDR3 regions from them. HTBI primers drove first-round RT-PCR of the TCR CDR3. TCRdb fed the multiplex PCR reads into MiXCR, producing one record per CDR3 protein. The repertoire holds about 400,000 distinct CDR3 sequences, with under 15% as singletons. Source material: blood. The source is a woman younger than 45 with Graves' hyperthyroidism.

The chain uses TRBV28 and TRBJ2-7; D gene ambiguous. TRBJ2-1 matches the DNA end more closely, so the J call is doubtful. The CDR3 has 13 residues. CDR1 is MDHEN and CDR2 is SYDVKM in the germline V gene. The CDR3 spells CASSLGQEYEQFF. The CDR3 nucleotides read TGTGCCAGCAGTTTAGGGCAGGAATACGAGCAGTTCTTC.

The chain couples TRBV10-1 to TRBJ2-3; D is possibly TRBD2 (5 bases). Trimming took 3 bases from V and 2 from J, leaving 12 bases between them. CDR1 and CDR2 from the germline V gene are WNHNN and SYGVQD (reference sequence). The CDR3 runs to 15 residues. This chain's CDR3 is CASSDQASTTDTQYF. As DNA, the CDR3 is TGCGCCAGCAGTGATCAGGCTAGCACCACAGATACGCAGTATTTT.

The chain combines TRBV6-6 with TRBJ1-1; D gene ambiguous. Trimming removed 0 bases from V and 1 base from J, with 15 bases in between. The germline gives CDR1 MNHNY, CDR2 SVGAGI (reference sequence). This CDR3 has 17 residues. The CDR3 loop is CASSYSVGWQPNTEAFF. The DNA for the CDR3 is TGTGCCAGCAGTTACTCTGTGGGTTGGCAGCCGAACACTGAAGCTTTCTTT.

A few counts support this clonotype. V and J are TRBV10-3 and TRBJ2-2; D remains unclear. This CDR3 spans 14 amino acids. The V gene's germline CDR1 is ENHRY and CDR2 SYGVKD. V was pared by 3 bases and J by 1 base, with 6 bases between. In nucleotides, the CDR3 is TGTGCCATCAGTGACCCTTGGAACACCGGGGAGCTGTTTTTT. As protein: CAISDPWNTGELFF.

This clonotype has a count of ten or more. The V gene is TRBV27, the J gene TRBJ2-1, with 9 positions matching TRBD2. Germline CDR1 MNHEY, CDR2 SMNVEV (reference sequence). The V gene end was trimmed by 11 bases and the J gene end by 3 bases; junction bases not matched to a gene: 8. The CDR3 spans 14 residues. The CDR3 DNA reads TGTGCCGTTGCGCGGGAGGGCGACTACAATGAGCAGTTCTTC. Residues: CAVAREGDYNEQFF.

This clonotype occurred many times. The gene calls are TRBV11-2 and TRBJ2-1; 11 nucleotides match TRBD2. There are 15 residues in the CDR3. Germline lookup yields CDR1 SGHAT and CDR2 FQNNGV. With V trimmed by 5 bases and J by 4 bases, 4 bases remained unmatched. CDR3 residues: CASSEGLAEYNEQFF. The DNA for the CDR3 is TGTGCCAGCAGCGAGGGACTAGCGGAGTACAATGAGCAGTTCTTC.

This clonotype was observed at least ten times. The rearrangement uses TRBV3-1 and TRBJ2-7; 8 bases align to TRBD2. This CDR3 has 18 residues. CDR1 is LGHDT and CDR2 is YNNKEL in the germline V gene (reference sequence). V dropped 1 base and J dropped 1; count of bases not matched to a gene: 12. CDR3 bases: TGTGCCAGCAGCCAAGGTGCCGGAAGCGGGAGCGAATCCTACGAGCAGTACTTC. It yields the protein CASSQGAGSGSESYEQYF.

This clonotype was detected ten times or more. The chain combines TRBV27 with TRBJ2-7, with 10 bases matching TRBD2. There are 15 residues in the CDR3. The germline gives CDR1 MNHEY, CDR2 SMNVEV (reference sequence). With V trimmed by 6 bases and J by 2 bases, 7 bases remained unmatched. The CDR3 here is CASRKTSGQPYEQYF. CDR3 in DNA: TGTGCCAGCAGGAAGACTAGCGGGCAACCCTACGAGCAGTACTTC.

This clonotype was counted once. J is TRBJ1-5 and V is TRBV2; no firm D call. The DNA end favors TRBJ2-3, so the J call may be wrong. Looked up from germline, CDR1 is SNHLY and CDR2 is FYNNEI. There are 14 residues in the CDR3. The CDR3 DNA is TGTGCCAGCAGGGACGGCTATAGCAATCGGCCCCAGTATTTT. This encodes CASRDGYSNRPQYF.

This clonotype was observed at least ten times. This chain links TRBV30 with TRBJ1-4, with no clear D. Germline loops: CDR1 GTSNPN, CDR2 SVGIG (reference sequence). CDR3 size: 13 residues. V lost 2 bases and J 2 bases, leaving 6 bases between the germline ends. The CDR3: CAWSPLTNEKLFF. DNA of the CDR3: TGTGCCTGGAGTCCCTTGACTAATGAAAAACTGTTTTTT.

This clonotype came up many times. The chain combines TRBV28 with TRBJ2-2; the D is unclear. From germline, CDR1 is MDHEN and CDR2 SYDVKM. The CDR3 is 16 amino acids. Trimming shortened V by 5 bases and J by 2 bases, and 15 bases separated the two germline ends. The CDR3 nucleotides read TGTGCCAGCAGTACCAATATCGGACCTAACACCGGGGAGCTGTTTTTT. Translated: CASSTNIGPNTGELFF.

This clonotype is labeled as medium-sized. The genes are TRBV5-1 and TRBJ2-7, with D possibly TRBD1 on 6 matching bases. CDR1 is SGHRS, CDR2 YFSETQ, per germline. The V end was cut by 2 bases, the J end by 3 bases, with 12 bases between. The CDR3 covers 14 residues. As DNA, the CDR3 is TGCGCCAGCAGCTTCAGGGGAAACGACTACGAGCAGTACTTC. Its translation is CASSFRGNDYEQYF.

This clonotype was counted only a few times. The V gene is TRBV28, the J gene TRBJ2-7; 8 bases are shared with TRBD1. V trimming: 5 bases; J trimming: 2 bases; junction bases outside the gene matches: 17. Looked up from germline, CDR1 is MDHEN and CDR2 is SYDVKM. This CDR3 comprises 18 residues. CDR3 in amino acids: CASSTGQGTKGATYEQYF. The CDR3 DNA reads TGTGCCAGCAGTACCGGACAGGGCACAAAGGGGGCTACCTACGAGCAGTACTTC.

The rearrangement uses TRBV7-2 and TRBJ2-4, with 12 bases fitting TRBD2. Germline lookup yields CDR1 SGHTA and CDR2 FQGNSA. V was pared by 7 bases and J by 7 bases, with 11 bases of the junction left unmatched. The CDR3 runs to 16 residues. The DNA for the CDR3 is TGTGCCAGCATGCGGCTAGCGGGAGGGCCGGGGAACATTCAGTACTTC. This translates into CASMRLAGGPGNIQYF.